This T cell receptor beta chain was identified in a study of T cell responses to AZD1222 COVID-19 vaccine. The study's findings and limits: Seropositive AZD1222 recipients at baseline numbered only six or seven. Clonal diversity may have been underestimated, and the donors were mostly white British, with more females than males.

A word on this clone: Antigen specificity is unknown.

With 6 bases removed from V and 3 bases from J, the gap between germline ends came to 16 bases. Germline V gives CDR1 MDHEN, CDR2 SYDVKM. The CDR3 is 15 residues long. Using immunoSEQ multiplex PCR, the repertoire was profiled, and TCRdb retains in-frame clones only, with some absent. Of approximately 110,000 clones in the sample, 92% were seen once. The receptor comes from an adult in good health. The V and J genes are TRBV28 and TRBJ2-3; maybe TRBD1 (6 bases). The sequenced sample was peripheral blood, obtained on day 0 of AZD1222 vaccination. The CDR3 bases are TGTGCCAGCAGATCTGAACAGGGCTGGACAGATACGCAGTATTTT. Amino acids: CASRSEQGWTDTQYF.